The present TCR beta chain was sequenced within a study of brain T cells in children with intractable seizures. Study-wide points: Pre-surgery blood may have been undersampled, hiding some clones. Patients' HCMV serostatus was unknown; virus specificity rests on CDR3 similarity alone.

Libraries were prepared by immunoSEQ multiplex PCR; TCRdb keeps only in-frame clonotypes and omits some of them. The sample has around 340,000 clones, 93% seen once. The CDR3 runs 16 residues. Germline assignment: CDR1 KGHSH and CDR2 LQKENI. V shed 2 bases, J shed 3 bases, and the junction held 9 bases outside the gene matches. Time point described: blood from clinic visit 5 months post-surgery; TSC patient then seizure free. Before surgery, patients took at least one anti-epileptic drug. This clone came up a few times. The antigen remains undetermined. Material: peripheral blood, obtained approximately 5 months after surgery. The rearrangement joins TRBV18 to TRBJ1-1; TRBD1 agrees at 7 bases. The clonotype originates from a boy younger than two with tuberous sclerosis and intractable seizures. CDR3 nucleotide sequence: TGTGCCAGCTCACCAACCCCGACAGGGTATTACACTGAAGCTTTCTTT. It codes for CASSPTPTGYYTEAFF. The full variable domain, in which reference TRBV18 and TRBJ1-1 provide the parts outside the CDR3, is NAGVMQNPRHLVRRRGQEARLRCSPMKGHSHVYWYRQLPEEGLKFMVYLQKENIIDESGMPKERFSAEFPKEGPSILRIQQVVRGDSAAYFCASSPTPTGYYTEAFFGQGTRLTVV.